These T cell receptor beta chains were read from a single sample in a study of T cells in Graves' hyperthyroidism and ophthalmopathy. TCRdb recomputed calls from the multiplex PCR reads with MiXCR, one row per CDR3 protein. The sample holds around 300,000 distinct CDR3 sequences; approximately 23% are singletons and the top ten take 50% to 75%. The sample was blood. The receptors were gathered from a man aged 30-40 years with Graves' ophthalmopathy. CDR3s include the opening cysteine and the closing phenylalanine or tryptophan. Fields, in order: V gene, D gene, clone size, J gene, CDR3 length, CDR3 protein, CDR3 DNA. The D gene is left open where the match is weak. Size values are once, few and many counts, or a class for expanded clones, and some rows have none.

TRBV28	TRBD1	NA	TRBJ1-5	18	CASTTLDRGDLSNQPQHF	TGTGCCAGCACCACCCTGGACAGGGGGGATTTAAGCAATCAGCCCCAGCATTTT
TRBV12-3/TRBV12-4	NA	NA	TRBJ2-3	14	CASSPPLLADTQYF	TGTGCCAGCAGTCCACCTCTCCTAGCAGATACGCAGTATTTT
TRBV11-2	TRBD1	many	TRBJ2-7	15	CASRRPEGARYEQYF	TGTGCCAGCAGGCGACCAGAGGGGGCGCGCTACGAGCAGTACTTC
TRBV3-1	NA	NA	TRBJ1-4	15	CASSQEGSGNEKLFF	TGTGCCAGCAGCCAAGAGGGGTCGGGTAATGAAAAACTGTTTTTT
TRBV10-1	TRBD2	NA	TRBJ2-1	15	CASSERLAGVDEQFF	TGCGCCAGCAGTGAAAGACTAGCGGGAGTGGATGAGCAGTTCTTC
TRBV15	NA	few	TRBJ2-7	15	CATSREGGMNYEQYF	TGTGCCACCAGCAGAGAAGGCGGTATGAACTACGAGCAGTACTTC
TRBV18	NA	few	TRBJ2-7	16	CASSPRGGSLFFEQYF	TGTGCCAGCTCACCACGTGGGGGTAGTTTATTCTTCGAGCAGTACTTC
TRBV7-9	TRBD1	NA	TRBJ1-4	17	CASSLPLGTGGSEKLFF	TGTGCCAGCAGCTTACCTCTCGGGACAGGGGGCAGCGAAAAACTGTTTTTT
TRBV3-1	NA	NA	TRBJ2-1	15	CASSQGGSPYNEQFF	TGTGCCAGCAGCCAAGGCGGCTCCCCCTACAATGAGCAGTTCTTC
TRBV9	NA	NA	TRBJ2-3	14	CANNNGEGSDTQYF	TGTGCCAACAATAACGGGGAAGGGTCAGATACGCAGTATTTT
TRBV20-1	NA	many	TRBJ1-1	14	CSASRGGFNTEAFF	TGCAGTGCTAGCCGGGGAGGGTTCAACACTGAAGCTTTCTTT
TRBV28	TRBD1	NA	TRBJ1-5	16	CASSPYRGWSNQPQHF	TGTGCCAGCAGTCCCTACAGGGGTTGGAGCAATCAGCCCCAGCATTTT
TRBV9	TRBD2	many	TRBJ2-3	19	CASSVAGGTSGRAGDTQYF	TGTGCCAGCAGCGTAGCTGGGGGGACTAGCGGGAGGGCCGGGGATACGCAGTATTTT
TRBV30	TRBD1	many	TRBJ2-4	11	CARDSENIQYF	TGTGCAAGGGACAGTGAAAACATTCAGTACTTC
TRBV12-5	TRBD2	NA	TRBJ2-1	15	CASAAGTSGGMVQFF	TGTGCTAGTGCGGCTGGGACTAGCGGCGGTATGGTGCAGTTCTTC
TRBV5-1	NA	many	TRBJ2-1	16	CASSLGRGLGEDEQFF	TGCGCCAGCAGCTTGGGGAGGGGACTGGGAGAGGATGAGCAGTTCTTC
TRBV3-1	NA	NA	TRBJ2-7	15	CASSQTGTPVLEQYF	TGTGCCAGCAGCCAAACCGGGACTCCGGTTTTGGAGCAGTACTTC
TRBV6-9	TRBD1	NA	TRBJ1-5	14	CASSYAGGYQPQHF	TGTGCCAGCAGTTACGCAGGGGGCTATCAGCCCCAGCATTTT
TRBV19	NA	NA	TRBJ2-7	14	CASSPRDSFYEQYF	TGTGCCAGTAGTCCGCGGGACTCCTTCTACGAGCAGTACTTC
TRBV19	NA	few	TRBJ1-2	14	CASSIFGASYGYTF	TGTGCCAGTAGTATCTTCGGGGCCTCATATGGCTACACCTTC
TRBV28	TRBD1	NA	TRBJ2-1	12	CASSEGQVEQFF	TGTGCCAGCAGTGAGGGACAGGTCGAGCAGTTCTTC
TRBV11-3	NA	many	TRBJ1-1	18	CASSLVGWLRTAHTEAFF	TGTGCCAGCAGCTTAGTTGGGTGGTTAAGGACGGCCCACACTGAAGCTTTCTTT
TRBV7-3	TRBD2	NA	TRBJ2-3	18	CASSGTGLAGASTDTQYF	TGTGCCAGCAGCGGGACCGGACTAGCGGGAGCTAGCACAGATACGCAGTATTTT
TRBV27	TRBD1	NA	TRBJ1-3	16	CASSSWTGNSGNTIYF	TGTGCCAGCAGTTCTTGGACAGGGAACTCTGGAAACACCATATATTTT
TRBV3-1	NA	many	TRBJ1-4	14	CASSQDFWNEKLFF	TGTGCCAGCAGCCAAGACTTCTGGAATGAAAAACTGTTTTTT
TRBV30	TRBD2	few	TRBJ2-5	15	CAWIGLAGNQETQYF	TGTGCCTGGATCGGACTAGCGGGCAACCAAGAGACCCAGTACTTC
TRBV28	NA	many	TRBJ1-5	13	CASAGGARQPQHF	TGTGCCAGCGCCGGGGGGGCCAGACAGCCCCAGCATTTT
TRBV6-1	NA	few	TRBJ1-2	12	CASSRTNYGYTF	TGTGCCAGCAGTCGGACTAACTATGGCTACACCTTC
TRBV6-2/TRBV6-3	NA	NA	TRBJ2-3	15	CASTKGGSGTDTQYF	TGTGCCAGCACCAAAGGGGGTTCGGGCACAGATACGCAGTATTTT
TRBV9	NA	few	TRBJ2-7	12	CASSRPGYEQYF	TGTGCCAGCAGCCGCCCGGGGTACGAGCAGTACTTC
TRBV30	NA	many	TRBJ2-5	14	CAWTRSGAWETQYF	TGTGCCTGGACCCGTTCAGGGGCGTGGGAGACCCAGTACTTC
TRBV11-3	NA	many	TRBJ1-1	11	CASSLGGGAFF	TGTGCCAGCAGCTTAGGAGGGGGTGCTTTCTTT
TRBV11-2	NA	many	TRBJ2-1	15	CASTALSGKVNEQFF	TGTGCCAGCACAGCCCTTAGCGGTAAGGTCAATGAGCAGTTCTTC
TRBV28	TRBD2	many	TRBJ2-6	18	CASSFMTSGSPGANVLTF	TGTGCCAGCAGTTTTATGACTAGCGGGAGCCCTGGGGCCAACGTCCTGACTTTC
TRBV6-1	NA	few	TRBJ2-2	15	CASSRTGFTTGELFF	TGTGCCAGCAGTCGAACAGGGTTTACGACCGGGGAGCTGTTTTTT